A single sample gave rise to the 30 T cell receptor beta chains below, sequenced in a study of T cells in Graves' hyperthyroidism and ophthalmopathy. From RNA transcripts, TCR beta CDR3 regions were amplified. A first-round RT-PCR of the TCR CDR3 used the HTBI primer set. MiXCR was run by TCRdb on the multiplex PCR reads, yielding one entry per CDR3 protein. The sample consists of about half a million distinct CDR3 sequences, 20% of them appearing once. The sample taken for sequencing was blood. Source of these receptors: a man aged 18 to 30 with Graves' hyperthyroidism.

In this sample, this clonotype turned up many times. This sequence may be a read error, since a much larger clone differs from it by one base. V usage is TRBV28 and J usage is TRBJ1-5; perhaps TRBD1 as D (5 bases). V gave up 4 bases and J gave up 0 bases, with 10 bases separating them. There are 15 residues in the CDR3. Germline CDR1 is MDHEN and CDR2 is SYDVKM. The CDR3 loop is CASSSTAYSNQPQHF. The DNA of the CDR3 is TGTGCCAGCAGTTCGACAGCGTATAGCAATCAGCCCCAGCATTTT. The variable domain in full, completed from reference TRBV28 and TRBJ1-5, reads DVKVTQSSRYLVKRTGEKVFLECVQDMDHENMFWYRQDPGLGLRLIYFSYDVKMKEKGDIPEGYSVSREKKERFSLILESASTNQTSMYLCASSSTAYSNQPQHFGDGTRLSIL.

This clonotype was seen repeatedly, ten times or more. V usage is TRBV6-5 and J usage is TRBJ2-4; D unresolved. The CDR3 spans 14 residues. The V end lost 2 bases, the J end lost 6 bases, and 11 bases lay between the germline ends. Germline V lookup: CDR1 MNHEY, CDR2 SVGAGI. The CDR3, as DNA: TGTGCCAGCAGTTACGCGGAGAACTTAAACATTCAGTACTTC. This encodes CASSYAENLNIQYF.

For this clonotype: This could be a read error, since a much larger clone is one nucleotide away. V gene TRBV19 combines with J gene TRBJ2-2; no reliable D call. This CDR3 region has 13 residues. Trimming removed 5 bases from V and 10 bases from J, with 14 bases in between. CDR1 is LNHDA and CDR2 is SQIVND in the germline V gene (reference sequence). DNA for the CDR3: TGTGCCAGTAGTCCCCGGGCCGCCGTGGAGCTGTTTTTT. Protein sequence: CASSPRAAVELFF. Using reference TRBV19 and TRBJ2-2 for the parts outside the CDR3, the full variable domain is DGGITQSPKYLFRKEGQNVTLSCEQNLNHDAMYWYRQDPGQGLRLIYYSQIVNDFQKGDIAEGYSVSREKKESFPLTVTSAQKNPTAFYLCASSPRAAVELFFGEGSRLTVL.

This clonotype occurred many times. The chain employs TRBV6-2 or TRBV6-3 and TRBJ2-7, with D possibly matching TRBD1 (6 bases). The germline V gene encodes CDR1 MNHEY and CDR2 SVGEGT. V shed 8 bases and J shed 4 bases, with 15 bases lying between them. The CDR3 extends over 13 amino acids. DNA for the CDR3: TGTGCCAGCGAATCTAGGGGGAAATACGAGCAGTACTTC. As protein: CASESRGKYEQYF.

This clonotype was observed at least ten times. The genes are TRBV7-9 and TRBJ2-7, with 7 bases lining up with TRBD2. The V gene end was trimmed by 5 bases and the J gene end by 9 bases; junction bases not matched to a gene: 4. CDR3 length: 11 amino acids. Germline CDR1 and CDR2: SEHNR and FQNEAQ (reference sequence). CDR3: CASSLRGGQYF. In DNA form, the CDR3 reads TGTGCCAGCAGCCTCCGCGGGGGGCAGTACTTC. Based on the CDR3 plus reference TRBV7-9 and TRBJ2-7, the full variable domain is DTGVSQNPRHKITKRGQNVTFRCDPISEHNRLYWYRQTLGQGPEFLTYFQNEAQLEKSRLLSDRFSAERPKGSFSTLEIQRTEQGDSAMYLCASSLRGGQYFGPGTRLTVT.

The sample holds many counts of this clonotype. The chain is built from TRBV18 and TRBJ1-2; tentative D call: TRBD1 (5 bases). This CDR3 has 16 amino acids. V gave up 3 bases and J gave up 8 bases, with 22 bases separating them. Germline CDR1 reads KGHSH; CDR2 reads LQKENI. In DNA form, the CDR3 reads TGTGCCAGCTCACCCCTCGGGGCGACGGAGTCGGGGGGCTACACCTTC. It is translated as CASSPLGATESGGYTF.

The gene calls are TRBV28 and TRBJ1-1; 7 nucleotides align to TRBD1. Germline V CDR1 and CDR2: MDHEN, SYDVKM. This CDR3 is built from 15 residues. J gave up 3 bases and V 5 bases, and 9 bases lay outside the gene matches. CDR3 protein: CASSLQGHGYTEAFF. For the CDR3, the DNA is TGTGCCAGCAGTCTACAGGGGCATGGGTACACTGAAGCTTTCTTT. The entire variable domain, with the rest obtained from reference TRBV28 and TRBJ1-1, is as follows: DVKVTQSSRYLVKRTGEKVFLECVQDMDHENMFWYRQDPGLGLRLIYFSYDVKMKEKGDIPEGYSVSREKKERFSLILESASTNQTSMYLCASSLQGHGYTEAFFGQGTRLTVV.

The chain recombines TRBV11-2 with TRBJ2-3; D may be TRBD2 (7 bases). The CDR3 totals 15 residues. V lost 8 bases and J 10 bases, leaving 25 bases between the germline ends. Germline assignment: CDR1 SGHAT and CDR2 FQNNGV. CDR3 region: CASGKTGGAKAAQYF. DNA of the CDR3: TGTGCCAGCGGCAAAACGGGGGGCGCAAAGGCGGCGCAGTATTTT.

This clonotype has more than one count but fewer than ten. The V and J genes are TRBV12-5 and TRBJ1-1; no firm D call. V lost 5 bases, J lost 7 bases, and 26 bases lay in between. Germline V gene data show CDR1 as LGHNT and CDR2 as FRNRAP. This CDR3 has 17 residues. Here the CDR3 reads CASGPSLRFIPGLEAFF. CDR3 DNA: TGTGCTAGTGGTCCCAGCTTACGGTTTATCCCCGGACTTGAAGCTTTCTTT. Variable domain in full (rest from reference TRBV12-5 and TRBJ1-1): DARVTQTPRHKVTEMGQEVTMRCQPILGHNTVFWYRQTMMQGLELLAYFRNRAPLDDSGMPKDRFSAEMPDATLATLKIQPSEPRDSAVYFCASGPSLRFIPGLEAFFGQGTRLTVV.

The chain joins TRBV4-1 to TRBJ1-2; the D gene is possibly TRBD1 (5 bases). Per germline, CDR1 MGHRA and CDR2 YSYEKL. Trimming pared 4 bases from V and 0 bases from J, leaving 12 bases between. The CDR3 length is 15 residues. In nucleotides, the CDR3 is TGCGCCAGCAGCCCCGGGGGTTGGGCTAACTATGGCTACACCTTC. This encodes CASSPGGWANYGYTF.

This clonotype was observed a handful of times. The V and J genes are TRBV28 and TRBJ1-5, with D perhaps matching TRBD1 (6 bases). The germline V and J ends were trimmed by 4 bases and 5 bases, with 15 bases remaining between them. CDR3 length: 15 residues. Germline CDR1 reads MDHEN; CDR2 reads SYDVKM. CDR3: CASSSTGGGHQPQHF. The CDR3 region has the DNA TGTGCCAGCAGTTCAACCGGGGGGGGGCATCAGCCCCAGCATTTT.

V is TRBV2 and J is TRBJ1-5, with D unresolved. The CDR3 is made up of 14 amino acids. Trimming took off 2 bases at V and 4 bases at J, with 9 bases between the two ends. CDR1 SNHLY and CDR2 FYNNEI come from the germline V gene. The CDR3 DNA follows: TGTGCCAGCAGTGAAACACCGACGAATCAGCCCCAGCATTTT. Translated, it gives CASSETPTNQPQHF.

This clonotype was seen more than once but under ten times. This chain links TRBV11-2 with TRBJ2-4; D is unresolved. Germline-derived CDR1 and CDR2 are SGHAT and FQNNGV. This CDR3 has 16 residues. Trimming left V 1 base short and J 0 bases short, with 10 bases between. The CDR3 spells CASSLGQPLAKNIQYF. The CDR3 DNA is TGTGCCAGCAGCTTAGGGCAACCTCTAGCCAAAAACATTCAGTACTTC. The variable domain in full, completed from reference TRBV11-2 and TRBJ2-4, reads EAGVAQSPRYKIIEKRQSVAFWCNPISGHATLYWYQQILGQGPKLLIQFQNNGVVDDSQLPKDRFSAERLKGVDSTLKIQPAKLEDSAVYLCASSLGQPLAKNIQYFGAGTRLSVL.

This clonotype was detected ten times or more. The chain has TRBV28 and TRBJ1-5; weak D call: TRBD1 (5 bases). The V end was cut by 5 bases, the J end by 6 bases, with 14 bases between. This CDR3 comprises 14 residues. Germline V gives CDR1 MDHEN, CDR2 SYDVKM. In nucleotides, the CDR3 is TGTGCCAGCAGTCCCCACAGGAGAGGTCAGCCCCAGCATTTT. It encodes CASSPHRRGQPQHF. Together with reference TRBV28 and TRBJ1-5, the CDR3 gives the full variable domain: DVKVTQSSRYLVKRTGEKVFLECVQDMDHENMFWYRQDPGLGLRLIYFSYDVKMKEKGDIPEGYSVSREKKERFSLILESASTNQTSMYLCASSPHRRGQPQHFGDGTRLSIL.

The rearrangement uses TRBV28 and TRBJ1-2; TRBD1 aligns across 8 bases. Looked up from germline, CDR1 is MDHEN and CDR2 is SYDVKM. V was pared by 4 bases and J by 6 bases, with 4 bases of the junction left unmatched. This CDR3 comprises 13 residues. In DNA form, the CDR3 reads TGTGCCAGCAGTTGGACAGGGTGGAATGGCTACACCTTC. It specifies CASSWTGWNGYTF.

This clonotype is a singleton in its sample. The J gene is TRBJ1-2, the V gene TRBV12-3 or TRBV12-4; unclear D gene. The CDR3 has 13 residues. V lost 3 bases and J 6 bases, leaving 11 bases between the germline ends. The CDR3 nucleotides are TGTGCCAGCAGTTTTGGGGTTATGCATGGCTACACCTTC. Translation gives CASSFGVMHGYTF.

The chain is built from TRBV28 and TRBJ1-5; 9 positions agree with TRBD1. This CDR3 is built from 17 residues. Germline CDR1 is MDHEN and CDR2 is SYDVKM. V lost 5 bases to trimming and J lost 4 bases; unmatched junction nucleotides: 12. The CDR3, as DNA: TGTGCCAGCAGTGTTAGTCGATGGGACAGGGTAAATCAGCCCCAGCATTTT. Translation gives CASSVSRWDRVNQPQHF.

DNA for the CDR3: TGTGCCAGCAGTTTGGTGGGGGATTACGAGCAGTACTTC. This sequence encodes CASSLVGDYEQYF. The J gene is TRBJ2-7, the V gene TRBV28, with D perhaps being TRBD1 or TRBD2 (5 bases each). The germline V gene encodes CDR1 MDHEN and CDR2 SYDVKM. The CDR3 loop spans 13 amino acids. Trimming took off 3 bases at V and 4 bases at J, with 10 bases between the two ends.

This clonotype has ten or more counts. The gene calls are TRBV19 and TRBJ2-6, with D hard to call. CDR3 length equals 18 residues. The germline gives CDR1 LNHDA, CDR2 SQIVND (reference sequence). V lost 1 base, J lost 0 bases, and 13 bases lay in between. The CDR3 DNA reads as TGTGCCAGTAGTATAGGAGATCGACTCAGCTCTGGGGCCAACGTCCTGACTTTC. Amino acids: CASSIGDRLSSGANVLTF.

This clonotype was seen a few times. The gene calls are TRBV28 and TRBJ2-7, with TRBD1 matching over 11 bases. Germline CDR1 reads MDHEN; CDR2 reads SYDVKM. V shed 7 bases, J shed 1 base, and the junction held 9 bases outside the gene matches. The CDR3 length is 16 residues. In DNA form, the CDR3 reads TGTGCCAGCAATCCTATTGGGACAGGGGGATCCTACGAGCAGTACTTC. As protein: CASNPIGTGGSYEQYF.

This clonotype was recorded at least ten times. The chain links TRBV28 to TRBJ1-2; TRBD1 is a possible D gene (6 bases). Trimming took 8 bases from V and 5 from J, leaving 15 bases between them. The CDR3 has 13 residues. Germline lookup yields CDR1 MDHEN and CDR2 SYDVKM. As DNA, the CDR3 is TGTGCCAGCGGGACACCGGAGGTGTATGGCTACACCTTC. It is translated as CASGTPEVYGYTF.

The chain has TRBV19 and TRBJ2-7, with a weak D call TRBD2 (5 bases). Germline V gives CDR1 LNHDA, CDR2 SQIVND (reference sequence). V lost 1 base, J lost 6 bases, and 13 bases lay in between. The CDR3 runs 14 residues. The CDR3: CASSIVSASPEQYF. The CDR3 DNA reads as TGTGCCAGTAGTATAGTTAGCGCGTCGCCCGAGCAGTACTTC.

In this sample, this clonotype turned up once. J is TRBJ1-1 and V is TRBV6-1; no definite D call. The CDR3 covers 13 residues. V was clipped by 7 bases and J by 0 bases, with 9 bases between them. CDR1 is MNHNS and CDR2 is SASEGT in the germline V gene. The CDR3 DNA sequence: TGTGCCAGCACCGACGACGTGAACACTGAAGCTTTCTTT. The encoded protein is CASTDDVNTEAFF.

This clonotype was counted at least ten times. The gene calls are TRBV15 and TRBJ1-5; D gene unclear. Germline V gene data show CDR1 as LNHNV and CDR2 as YYDKDF (reference sequence). The V gene lost 1 base and the J gene lost 5 bases, with 9 bases spanning the gap. This CDR3 comprises 14 residues. The CDR3 nucleotides are TGTGCCACCAGCAGAGGACCCGGAGATCAGCCCCAGCATTTT. It codes for CATSRGPGDQPQHF.

In this sample, this clonotype turned up a few times. A clone one base away is much larger, so this may be a read error. In nucleotides, the CDR3 is TGTGCCAGCAGTGAGCGAGGGGACAGGGATACCGGGGAGCTGTTGTTT. Encoded protein: CASSERGDRDTGELLF. The chain carries TRBV6-1 and TRBJ2-2; 9 nucleotides line up with TRBD1. The CDR3 is 16 residues long. The germline gives CDR1 MNHNS, CDR2 SASEGT.

Only a few counts were recorded for this clonotype. The chain has TRBV5-6 and TRBJ2-5; the D is unclear. This CDR3 spans 13 amino acids. CDR1 SGHDT and CDR2 YYEEEE come from the germline V gene. The V end was cut by 3 bases, the J end by 5 bases, with 11 bases between. CDR3 sequence reads: CASSWAIVETQYF. The CDR3 DNA reads as TGTGCCAGCAGCTGGGCCATCGTGGAGACCCAGTACTTC.

Of note for this clonotype: A much larger clone lies one base from this, so it may be a read error. The V gene is TRBV30, the J gene TRBJ1-2; 9 bases are a match to TRBD1. Per germline, CDR1 GTSNPN and CDR2 SVGIG (reference sequence). The trim removed 2 bases at V and 13 bases at J, leaving 11 bases unmatched. This CDR3 has 13 residues. CDR3 DNA sequence: TGTGCCTGGAGTTCCACAGGGGGCAAACTAATCACCTTC. Amino acids: CAWSSTGGKLITF.

This clonotype was seen many times. J is TRBJ2-7 and V is TRBV27, with a possible D match to TRBD2 (5 bases). Trimming shortened V by 0 bases and J by 3 bases, and 12 bases separated the two germline ends. The CDR3 sequence is 15 residues long. Germline lookup yields CDR1 MNHEY and CDR2 SMNVEV (reference sequence). CDR3 coding DNA: TGTGCCAGCAGTTTATCCGGCGGGTGGGACTACGAGCAGTACTTC. Residues: CASSLSGGWDYEQYF.

This clonotype occurred many times. V and J are TRBV25-1 and TRBJ2-7, with a tentative D call TRBD2 (7 bases). This CDR3 contains 15 residues. V dropped 6 bases and J dropped 0 bases, with 15 bases sitting between them. Germline CDR1 and CDR2: MGHDK and SYGVNS. The DNA for the CDR3 is TGTGCCAGCAGGGAACAGGGAGGGAGCTCCTACGAGCAGTACTTC. Protein product: CASREQGGSSYEQYF.

There are many counts of this clonotype. The V gene is TRBV7-9, the J gene TRBJ2-7; D possibly corresponds to TRBD1 (6 bases). V was shortened by 3 bases and J by 6 bases, with 12 bases between the two germline ends. This CDR3 has 13 residues. Germline V gives CDR1 SEHNR, CDR2 FQNEAQ (reference sequence). Here the CDR3 reads CASSFPGAGEQYF. The CDR3 bases are TGTGCCAGCAGCTTCCCAGGGGCAGGCGAGCAGTACTTC. Variable domain in full (rest from reference TRBV7-9 and TRBJ2-7): DTGVSQNPRHKITKRGQNVTFRCDPISEHNRLYWYRQTLGQGPEFLTYFQNEAQLEKSRLLSDRFSAERPKGSFSTLEIQRTEQGDSAMYLCASSFPGAGEQYFGPGTRLTVT.